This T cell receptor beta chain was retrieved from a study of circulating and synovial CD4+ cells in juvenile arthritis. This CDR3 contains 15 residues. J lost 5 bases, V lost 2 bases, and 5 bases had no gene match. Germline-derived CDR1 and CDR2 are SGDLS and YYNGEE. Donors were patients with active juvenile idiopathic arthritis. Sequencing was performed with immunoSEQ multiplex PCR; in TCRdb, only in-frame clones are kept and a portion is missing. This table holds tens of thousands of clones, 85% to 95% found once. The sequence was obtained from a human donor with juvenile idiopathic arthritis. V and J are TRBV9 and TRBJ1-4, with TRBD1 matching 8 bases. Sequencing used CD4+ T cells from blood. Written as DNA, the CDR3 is TGTGCCAGCAGCGTCCAGGGGGCTCAAAATGAAAAACTGTTTTTT. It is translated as CASSVQGAQNEKLFF.